Listed below are T cell receptor beta chains from one sample, sequenced in a study of cytomegalovirus exposure and HLA in healthy donors. Libraries were prepared by immunoSEQ multiplex PCR; TCRdb keeps only in-frame clonotypes and omits some of them. Of around 100,000 clones in the sample, roughly 68% were seen once. Sequences were obtained from PBMCs. These receptors all come from a woman aged 30 to 39 in good health and CMV-seronegative. Each CDR3 is given with its conserved first and last residue. The D gene is left open where the match is weak. Not every row has a clone size; where given, it reads once, few, many or a size class.

CDR3 length: 13
J gene: TRBJ1-2
V gene: TRBV5-5
D gene: TRBD1
clone size: -
CDR3 protein: CASSTTGDYGYTF
CDR3 DNA: TGTGCCAGCAGCACGACAGGGGACTATGGCTACACCTTC

CDR3 length: 15
J gene: TRBJ1-2
V gene: TRBV5-4
D gene: -
clone size: -
CDR3 protein: CASSLGLPANYGYTF
CDR3 DNA: TGTGCCAGCAGCTTGGGACTGCCGGCAAACTATGGCTACACCTTC

CDR3 length: 13
J gene: TRBJ1-2
V gene: TRBV30
D gene: TRBD1
clone size: -
CDR3 protein: CAWSVRQGIGYTF
CDR3 DNA: TGTGCCTGGAGTGTACGACAGGGAATTGGCTACACCTTC

CDR3 length: 15
J gene: TRBJ2-3
V gene: TRBV5-1
D gene: TRBD2
clone size: -
CDR3 protein: CASSLVASGSDTQYF
CDR3 DNA: TGCGCCAGCAGCTTGGTTGCTAGCGGGTCGGATACGCAGTATTTT

CDR3 length: 15
J gene: TRBJ1-4
V gene: TRBV6-5
D gene: TRBD1
clone size: -
CDR3 protein: CASCQGAATNEKLFF
CDR3 DNA: TGTGCCAGCTGCCAGGGGGCCGCAACTAATGAAAAACTGTTTTTT

CDR3 length: 14
J gene: TRBJ2-7
V gene: TRBV5-6
D gene: -
clone size: -
CDR3 protein: CASSLGQGRWEQYF
CDR3 DNA: TGTGCCAGCAGCTTGGGGCAGGGTAGGTGGGAGCAGTACTTC

CDR3 length: 15
J gene: TRBJ2-1
V gene: TRBV2
D gene: -
clone size: -
CDR3 protein: CASSEYFSGVDEQFF
CDR3 DNA: TGTGCCAGCAGTGAATATTTTTCGGGGGTGGATGAGCAGTTCTTC

CDR3 length: 13
J gene: TRBJ1-4
V gene: TRBV11-2
D gene: -
clone size: -
CDR3 protein: CASSPSLSGELFF
CDR3 DNA: TGTGCCAGCAGCCCAAGCCTCTCCGGGGAACTGTTTTTT

CDR3 length: 15
J gene: TRBJ1-4
V gene: TRBV6-1
D gene: -
clone size: -
CDR3 protein: CASILAGGLFEKLFF
CDR3 DNA: TGTGCCAGCATTCTAGCCGGGGGTCTATTCGAAAAACTGTTTTTT

CDR3 length: 16
J gene: TRBJ2-6
V gene: TRBV28
D gene: TRBD1
clone size: once
CDR3 protein: CATSGQGNSGANVLTF
CDR3 DNA: TGTGCCACCTCGGGACAGGGTAATTCTGGGGCCAACGTCCTGACTTTC

CDR3 length: 14
J gene: TRBJ1-2
V gene: TRBV19
D gene: TRBD1
clone size: few
CDR3 protein: CASKRTGTDYGYTF
CDR3 DNA: TGTGCCAGTAAAAGGACAGGGACCGACTATGGCTACACCTTC

CDR3 length: 14
J gene: TRBJ1-2
V gene: TRBV5-6
D gene: TRBD1
clone size: -
CDR3 protein: CASSNPGGADGYTF
CDR3 DNA: TGTGCCAGCAGCAACCCAGGGGGCGCCGATGGCTACACCTTC

CDR3 length: 15
J gene: TRBJ2-1
V gene: TRBV4-2
D gene: TRBD1
clone size: -
CDR3 protein: CASSPPGTGKEEQFF
CDR3 DNA: TGTGCCAGCAGCCCGCCCGGGACAGGGAAAGAGGAGCAGTTCTTC

CDR3 length: 16
J gene: TRBJ2-6
V gene: TRBV6-1
D gene: TRBD1
clone size: -
CDR3 protein: CASSGQGFSGANVLTF
CDR3 DNA: TGTGCCAGCAGTGGACAGGGTTTCTCTGGGGCCAACGTCCTGACTTTC

CDR3 length: 18
J gene: TRBJ1-1
V gene: TRBV18
D gene: TRBD1
clone size: -
CDR3 protein: CASSPSLGTGRGWAEAFF
CDR3 DNA: TGTGCCAGCTCACCGAGCCTCGGGACAGGGAGAGGGTGGGCTGAAGCTTTCTTT

CDR3 length: 16
J gene: TRBJ1-1
V gene: TRBV7-9
D gene: -
clone size: once
CDR3 protein: CASSPPPEYARFEAFF
CDR3 DNA: TGTGCCAGCAGCCCTCCCCCCGAGTATGCACGGTTCGAGGCTTTCTTT

CDR3 length: 11
J gene: TRBJ1-4
V gene: TRBV15
D gene: -
clone size: -
CDR3 protein: CATSRGQSYSF
CDR3 DNA: TGTGCCACCAGCCGAGGACAGTCCTATTCTTTT

CDR3 length: 14
J gene: TRBJ1-1
V gene: TRBV6-6
D gene: -
clone size: -
CDR3 protein: CASSYREGNTEAFF
CDR3 DNA: TGTGCCAGCAGTTACCGCGAGGGGAACACTGAAGCTTTCTTT

CDR3 length: 18
J gene: TRBJ1-1
V gene: TRBV4-3
D gene: -
clone size: -
CDR3 protein: CASSHHRDMASLNTEAFF
CDR3 DNA: TGCGCCAGCAGCCACCACAGGGATATGGCGAGTTTGAACACTGAAGCTTTCTTT

CDR3 length: 12
J gene: TRBJ1-1
V gene: TRBV7-9
D gene: -
clone size: -
CDR3 protein: CASSSGVAEAFF
CDR3 DNA: TGTGCCAGCAGTTCGGGGGTAGCCGAAGCTTTCTTT

CDR3 length: 13
J gene: TRBJ2-7
V gene: TRBV14
D gene: -
clone size: -
CDR3 protein: CASSRSNMAEQYF
CDR3 DNA: TGTGCCAGCAGCCGATCAAACATGGCCGAGCAGTACTTC

CDR3 length: 15
J gene: TRBJ1-1
V gene: TRBV14
D gene: TRBD1
clone size: few
CDR3 protein: CASSQGTGAYTEAFF
CDR3 DNA: TGTGCCAGCAGCCAAGGAACAGGGGCCTACACTGAAGCTTTCTTT

CDR3 length: 12
J gene: TRBJ1-1
V gene: TRBV18
D gene: -
clone size: -
CDR3 protein: CASSSAAEEAFF
CDR3 DNA: TGTGCCAGCTCCTCGGCGGCAGAGGAAGCTTTCTTT

CDR3 length: 16
J gene: TRBJ1-3
V gene: TRBV7-2
D gene: -
clone size: once
CDR3 protein: CASSLIALLSGNTIYF
CDR3 DNA: TGTGCCAGCAGCTTAATTGCTCTACTCTCTGGAAACACCATATATTTT

CDR3 length: 14
J gene: TRBJ1-3
V gene: TRBV30
D gene: -
clone size: few
CDR3 protein: CAWSHGRAGDTIYF
CDR3 DNA: TGTGCCTGGAGTCATGGACGGGCCGGGGACACCATATATTTT

CDR3 length: 14
J gene: TRBJ2-4
V gene: TRBV27
D gene: -
clone size: once
CDR3 protein: CASSHRGLKNIQYF
CDR3 DNA: TGTGCCAGCAGTCATAGGGGCCTCAAAAACATTCAGTACTTC

CDR3 length: 14
J gene: TRBJ1-2
V gene: TRBV29-1
D gene: TRBD1
clone size: -
CDR3 protein: CSVDTGTGAYGYTF
CDR3 DNA: TGCAGCGTCGACACCGGGACAGGGGCCTATGGCTACACCTTC

CDR3 length: 14
J gene: TRBJ2-7
V gene: TRBV6-1
D gene: TRBD1
clone size: -
CDR3 protein: CASSKETGFREQYF
CDR3 DNA: TGTGCCAGCAGTAAGGAGACAGGGTTCCGCGAGCAGTACTTC

CDR3 length: 14
J gene: TRBJ2-1
V gene: TRBV2
D gene: TRBD1
clone size: -
CDR3 protein: CASSGQGKVDEQFF
CDR3 DNA: TGTGCCAGCAGTGGACAGGGGAAGGTCGATGAGCAGTTCTTC

CDR3 length: 14
J gene: TRBJ1-5
V gene: TRBV27
D gene: -
clone size: -
CDR3 protein: CASSPRQANQPQHF
CDR3 DNA: TGTGCCAGCAGTCCCCGACAGGCTAATCAGCCCCAGCATTTT

CDR3 length: 13
J gene: TRBJ2-7
V gene: TRBV5-4
D gene: -
clone size: -
CDR3 protein: CASSPGVDYEQYF
CDR3 DNA: TGTGCCAGCAGTCCAGGGGTAGACTACGAGCAGTACTTC